The entry below describes one TCR beta chain. The antigen is not known. This sample was taken from a study of T cell clonotyping in hematopoietic cell transplantation. Findings and caveats of the study: No sorting was done, leaving CD4 and CD8 contributions mixed.

Recipients were bled about 28 days pretransplant and at posttransplant days 30, 100, 180. The repertoire was sequenced with immunoSEQ multiplex PCR; TCRdb's copy has only in-frame clones and lacks some. The repertoire holds over 9,500 clones, with approximately 70% as singletons. Looked up from germline, CDR1 is PRHDT and CDR2 is FYEKMQ (reference sequence). This CDR3 is 14 amino acids long. Trimming took off 8 bases at V and 7 bases at J, with 20 bases between the two ends. The chain employs TRBV13 and TRBJ1-2; D is undetermined. This TCR was sampled from a male patient aged 55 to 70 who had an allogeneic stem cell transplant from an unrelated donor, so the T cells may come from the graft donor. Some clones in this sample may be carry-over from other donors' samples. The specimen comprised peripheral blood mononuclear cells, sampled 180 days after allogeneic stem cell transplant. The chain's CDR3 is CASRRGGSGGGYTF. The CDR3 DNA reads TGTGCCAGCCGCCGTGGAGGGTCGGGTGGTGGCTACACCTTC.